This TCR beta chain derives from a study of blood T cells in healthy people across ages. The germline CDR1 and CDR2 sequences are ENHRY and SYGVKD. J lost 5 bases, V lost 6 bases, and 7 bases had no gene match. The CDR3 runs to 14 residues. Study-level points and caveats: Diversity figures based on one million T cells were deemed too low. Long-lived donors had more naive CD4+ cells and higher diversity than aged donors.

As for this clonotype: Its antigen remains unknown.

Collection of around 10 milliliters of peripheral blood was performed for each donor. Then a second PCR, running roughly 7 to 11 cycles, was carried out with a sample-barcoded 5' primer and a J-beta primer mix. TCRdb reprocessed the 5' RACE reads with MiXCR, giving one entry per CDR3 protein. Of hundreds of thousands of distinct CDR3 sequences detected, around 24% appear once; the ten largest clones hold roughly 9%. These data were also filed under a second study, of T cells of mothers and their children. That work contributes: An overlap that was slightly higher, though non-significant, was seen in related mother-child pairs versus unrelated pairs.

This clonotype was obtained from a boy aged 10-17 years in good health. The V call is TRBV10-3, the J call TRBJ2-5, with 9 bases that match TRBD1. Source material: blood. The CDR3 DNA reads as TGTGCCATCAGGGGGGACAGGGAAGGGGAGACCCAGTACTTC. It encodes CAIRGDREGETQYF.